What follows describes a single TCR beta chain. The antigen is not known. These data belong to a study of T-cell memory formation after mild COVID-19. General study findings and limits: That cross-reactive memory joined was suggested by some responding clones appearing in pre-infection memory.

TCRdb re-analysed the 5' RACE reads in MiXCR, keeping a single row per CDR3 protein. The sample has about 360,000 distinct CDR3 sequences; over 10% are singletons. The clonotype was recovered from a man between 18 and 35 years old who had mild COVID-19 (a few samples of this study predate the infection). Cell type and time point are not known. Input material: PBMCs or a T cell subset sorted from them (not recorded which).

The CDR3 region has the DNA TGTGCCAGCAGTTCTCCGACAGTGAGGAACACTGAAGCTTTCTTT. Its protein is CASSSPTVRNTEAFF. The rearrangement links TRBV28 to TRBJ1-1; TRBD1 might be the D (5 bases). Per germline, CDR1 MDHEN and CDR2 SYDVKM. Between the trimmed V and J ends, which lost 4 bases and 1 base, there was a span of 13 bases. The CDR3 sequence is 15 residues long.